Presented here are 9 T cell receptor beta chains from one specimen sequenced in a study of OX40 agonist ivuxolimab in advanced cancers. Here immunoSEQ multiplex PCR was the method, and the copy in TCRdb shows in-frame clones only, minus some. The table records almost 50,000 clones, about 76% of them present only once. Here the sequenced sample was CD4+ or CD8+ T cells sorted from blood, taken in a trial of the OX40 agonist ivuxolimab. These receptors all stem from an adult with an advanced solid tumor such as melanoma, head and neck, liver or kidney cancer.

V gene TRBV28 combines with J gene TRBJ2-7; the match to TRBD2 covers 10 bases. The ends lost 3 bases at V and 1 base at J; junction bases unmatched: 6. The CDR3 runs to 16 residues. From germline, CDR1 is MDHEN and CDR2 SYDVKM. CDR3 protein: CASSFPLAGESYEQYF. DNA for the CDR3: TGTGCCAGCAGTTTCCCTCTAGCGGGAGAATCCTACGAGCAGTACTTC.

This chain links TRBV28 with TRBJ2-7; D may correspond to TRBD1 or TRBD2 (5 bases each). With 3 bases removed from V and 0 bases from J, the gap between germline ends came to 9 bases. This CDR3 comprises 14 residues. CDR1 MDHEN and CDR2 SYDVKM come from the germline V gene. This chain's CDR3 is CASSLRGDSYEQYV. CDR3 nucleotide sequence: TGTGCCAGCAGTTTGAGAGGGGACTCCTACGAGCAGTACGTC.

CDR3 amino acids: CASSLSGGYNEQFF. CDR3 coding DNA: TGTGCCAGCAGCCTCTCGGGGGGATACAATGAGCAGTTCTTC. The genes are TRBV9 and TRBJ2-1; TRBD2 matches 7 bases. J lost 4 bases, V lost 4 bases, and 5 bases had no gene match. Germline V gives CDR1 SGDLS, CDR2 YYNGEE. The CDR3 totals 14 residues.

The chain has TRBV27 and TRBJ2-2; 8 nucleotides agree with TRBD2. J lost 6 bases, V lost 3 bases, and 9 bases had no gene match. The CDR3 is 16 residues long. In germline, CDR1 is MNHEY, CDR2 SMNVEV (reference sequence). The CDR3 bases are TGTGCCAGCAGTTTCGTTGAGGCGGGGGGCCCCGGGGAGCTGTTTTTT. Amino acids: CASSFVEAGGPGELFF.

On this clone: Compared with germline, one end of the junction differs, possibly owing to a read error. The V gene is TRBV10-3, the J gene TRBJ2-5, with D possibly being TRBD1 (6 bases). The germline gives CDR1 ENHRY, CDR2 SYGVKD. This CDR3 region has 16 residues. CDR3 nucleotide sequence: TGTGCCATCAGTGAGTCGGGGGCGGAAGCCCCAGAGGCCCAGTACTTC. Its protein is CAISESGAEAPEAQYF.

J is TRBJ2-3 and V is TRBV28, with 9 nucleotides matching TRBD1. J was trimmed by 4 bases and V by 4 bases; bases with no gene match: 6. Germline assignment: CDR1 MDHEN and CDR2 SYDVKM. The CDR3 extends over 15 amino acids. The DNA of the CDR3 is TGTGCCAGCAGTTACGGGACAGGGCTCTCAGATACGCAGTATTTT. It codes for CASSYGTGLSDTQYF.

The chain is built from TRBV5-4 and TRBJ2-3, with D possibly being TRBD1 or TRBD2 (5 bases each). With 4 bases removed from V and 1 base from J, the gap between germline ends came to 10 bases. Germline V CDR1 and CDR2: SGHNT, YYREEE (reference sequence). CDR3 size: 14 residues. CDR3 residues: CASSLGTGTDTQYF. The DNA of the CDR3 is TGTGCCAGCAGCCTGGGGACGGGCACAGATACGCAGTATTTT.

The chain joins TRBV7-8 to TRBJ1-1; the match to TRBD1 covers 7 bases. V shed 5 bases, J shed 3 bases, and the junction held 9 bases outside the gene matches. The CDR3 extends over 15 amino acids. Germline V lookup: CDR1 SGHVS, CDR2 FQNEAQ. The CDR3 protein is CASSPHRGEDTEAFF. The CDR3 nucleotides read TGTGCCAGCAGCCCACACAGGGGTGAGGACACTGAAGCTTTCTTT.

This chain connects TRBV27 to TRBJ2-4, with TRBD1 identical over 9 bases. Looked up from germline, CDR1 is MNHEY and CDR2 is SMNVEV (reference sequence). Losses at the gene ends were 4 bases for V and 6 bases for J; bases not matched to a gene: 4. CDR3 length: 14 amino acids. The CDR3 protein is CASSSGQGINIQYF. CDR3 nucleotides: TGTGCCAGCAGTTCTGGACAGGGGATAAACATTCAGTACTTC.